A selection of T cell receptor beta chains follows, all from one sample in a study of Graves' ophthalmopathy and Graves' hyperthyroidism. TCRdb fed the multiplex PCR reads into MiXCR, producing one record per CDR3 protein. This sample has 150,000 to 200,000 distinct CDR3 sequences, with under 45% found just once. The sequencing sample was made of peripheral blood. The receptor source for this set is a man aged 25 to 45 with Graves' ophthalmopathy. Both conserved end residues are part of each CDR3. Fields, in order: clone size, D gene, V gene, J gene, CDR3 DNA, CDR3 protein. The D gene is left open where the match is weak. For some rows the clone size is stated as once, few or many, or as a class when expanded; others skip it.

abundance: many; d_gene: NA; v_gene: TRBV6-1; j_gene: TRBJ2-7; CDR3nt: TGTGCCAGCAGTATTCAGGGAGGGGGGCCCGAGCAGTACTTC; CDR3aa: CASSIQGGGPEQYF
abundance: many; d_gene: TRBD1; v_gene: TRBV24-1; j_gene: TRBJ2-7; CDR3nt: TGTGCCACCAGACAGGGGGAGTCCTACGAGCAGTACTTC; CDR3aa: CATRQGESYEQYF
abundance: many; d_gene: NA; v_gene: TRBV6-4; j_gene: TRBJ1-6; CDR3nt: TGTGCCAGCAGTGACTCGGGGGGTGAGAATTCACCCCTCCACTTT; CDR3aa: CASSDSGGENSPLHF
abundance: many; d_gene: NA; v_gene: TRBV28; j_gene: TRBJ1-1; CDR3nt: TGTGCCAGCAGTTTGGGTGGGGAGACTGAAGCTTTCTTT; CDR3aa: CASSLGGETEAFF
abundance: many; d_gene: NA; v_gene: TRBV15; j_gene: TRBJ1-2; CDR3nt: TGTGCCACCAGCCCGACAGTTAACTATGGCTACACCTTC; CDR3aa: CATSPTVNYGYTF
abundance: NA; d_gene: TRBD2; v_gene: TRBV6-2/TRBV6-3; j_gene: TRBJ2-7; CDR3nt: TGTGCCAGCAGAAAATCGGGACTAGCGTTTGTGTACGAGCAGTACTTC; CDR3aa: CASRKSGLAFVYEQYF
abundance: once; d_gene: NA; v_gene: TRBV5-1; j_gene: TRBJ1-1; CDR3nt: TGCGCCAGCAGCGCTCGGATATGGAAGGACCTAAAAACTTCGAACACTGAAGCTTTCTTT; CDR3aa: CASSARIWKDLKTSNTEAFF
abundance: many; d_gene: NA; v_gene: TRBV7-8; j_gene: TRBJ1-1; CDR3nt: TGTGCCAGCAGCCTAGAAGAAGGCTTCGAAGCTTTCTTT; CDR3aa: CASSLEEGFEAFF
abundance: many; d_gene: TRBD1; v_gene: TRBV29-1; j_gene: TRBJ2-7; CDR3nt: TGCAGTGTAAAGGGGAACCCGGGACAGGGGACCCGATCTACCTACGAGCAGTACTTC; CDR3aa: CSVKGNPGQGTRSTYEQYF
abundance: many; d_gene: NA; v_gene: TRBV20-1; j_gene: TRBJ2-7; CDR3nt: TGCAGTGCTAGCCCGGGGGCCTACGAGCAGTACTTC; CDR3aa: CSASPGAYEQYF
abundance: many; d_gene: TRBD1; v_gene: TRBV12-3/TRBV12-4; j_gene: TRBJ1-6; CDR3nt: TGTGTCAGCAGTCTCGGACAGGGACCCTCACCCCTCCACTTT; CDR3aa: CVSSLGQGPSPLHF
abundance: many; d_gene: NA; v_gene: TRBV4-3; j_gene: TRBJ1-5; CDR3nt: TGCGCCAGCAGCCAAGAGGTGGGGGGGAATAATCAGCCCCAGCATTTT; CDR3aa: CASSQEVGGNNQPQHF
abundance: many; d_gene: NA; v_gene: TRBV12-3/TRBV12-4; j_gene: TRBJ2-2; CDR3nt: TGTGCCAGCAGTTTATCCGAGAACACCGGGGAGCTGTTTTTT; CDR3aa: CASSLSENTGELFF
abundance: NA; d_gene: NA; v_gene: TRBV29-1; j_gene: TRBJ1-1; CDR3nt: TGCAGCGTTGAAAGGCGTGAAGCTTTCTTT; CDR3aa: CSVERREAFF
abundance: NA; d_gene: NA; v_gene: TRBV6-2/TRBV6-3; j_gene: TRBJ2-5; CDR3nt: TGTGCCAGCAGCCGTGGGACCGAACTAGAGACCCAGTACTTC; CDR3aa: CASSRGTELETQYF
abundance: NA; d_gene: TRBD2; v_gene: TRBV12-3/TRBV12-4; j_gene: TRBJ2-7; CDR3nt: TGTGCCACCCCCAATCGTAGCGGGAGGTACGAGCAGTACTTC; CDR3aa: CATPNRSGRYEQYF
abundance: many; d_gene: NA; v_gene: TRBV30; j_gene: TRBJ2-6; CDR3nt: TGTGCCTGGAGTACAGGGGCCAACGTCCTGACTTTC; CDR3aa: CAWSTGANVLTF
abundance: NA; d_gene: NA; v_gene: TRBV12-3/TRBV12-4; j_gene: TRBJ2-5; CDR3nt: TGTGCCAGCAGTTCTGGTCCAGGCGCGCTAGTGGTCCCCCAAGAGACCCAGTACTTC; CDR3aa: CASSSGPGALVVPQETQYF
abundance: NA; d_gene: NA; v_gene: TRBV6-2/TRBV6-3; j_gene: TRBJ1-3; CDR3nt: TGTGCCAGCAGTTACTCGAACAGAAACTCTGGAAACACCATATATTTT; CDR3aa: CASSYSNRNSGNTIYF
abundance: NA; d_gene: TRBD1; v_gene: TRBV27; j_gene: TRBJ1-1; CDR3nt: TGTGCCAGCAGTTTAGACAGGGGGCCTGGCACTGAAGCTTTCTTT; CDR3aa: CASSLDRGPGTEAFF
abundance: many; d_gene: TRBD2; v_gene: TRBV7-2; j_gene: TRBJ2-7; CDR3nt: TGTGCCAGCAGCTTAGCCCTAGCGGGGGGATACGAGCAGTACTTC; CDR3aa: CASSLALAGGYEQYF
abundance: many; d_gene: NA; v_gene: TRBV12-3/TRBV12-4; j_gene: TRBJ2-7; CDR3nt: TGTGCCAGCAGTGAACAGGGAAACGGCTACGAGCAGTACTTC; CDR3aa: CASSEQGNGYEQYF
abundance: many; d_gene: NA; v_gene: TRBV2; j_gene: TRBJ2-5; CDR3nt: TGTGCCAGCAGTGAGCTTTACGGTTTGGAGACCCAGTACTTC; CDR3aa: CASSELYGLETQYF
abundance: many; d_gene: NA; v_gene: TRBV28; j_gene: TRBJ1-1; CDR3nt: TGTGCCAGCAGGTCGGGAGGGTTGAACACTGAAGCTTTCTTT; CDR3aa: CASRSGGLNTEAFF
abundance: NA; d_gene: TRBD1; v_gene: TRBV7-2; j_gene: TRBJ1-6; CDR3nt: TGTGCCAGCAGCTTGGTAGACAGGGGCAGGTATTCACCCCTCCACTTT; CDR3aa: CASSLVDRGRYSPLHF
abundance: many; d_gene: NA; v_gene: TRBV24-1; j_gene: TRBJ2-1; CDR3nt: TGTGCCACCAGCGCTTTCAGCTCCTACAATGAGCAGTTCTTC; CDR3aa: CATSAFSSYNEQFF
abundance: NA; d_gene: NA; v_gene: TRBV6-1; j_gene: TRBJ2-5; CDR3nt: TGTGCCAGCAGTGCCCTAGAGGGAAGGGAGACCCAGTACTTC; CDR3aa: CASSALEGRETQYF
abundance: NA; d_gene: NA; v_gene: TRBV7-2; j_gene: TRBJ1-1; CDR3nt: TGTGCCAGCAGCTTAGCGGCCAGGGTTAACACTGAAGCTTTCTTT; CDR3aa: CASSLAARVNTEAFF
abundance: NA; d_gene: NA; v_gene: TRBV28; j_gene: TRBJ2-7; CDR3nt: TGTGCCGCGGCCGAGGGCTCCTACGAGCAGTACTTC; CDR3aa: CAAAEGSYEQYF
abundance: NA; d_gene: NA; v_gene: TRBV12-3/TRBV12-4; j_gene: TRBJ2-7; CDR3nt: TGTGCCAGCAGTTTAACCTACTCCGAGCAGTACTTC; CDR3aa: CASSLTYSEQYF
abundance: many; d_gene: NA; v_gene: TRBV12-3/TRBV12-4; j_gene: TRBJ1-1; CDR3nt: TGTGCCAGCAGTTTATTCGTGAACACTGAAGCTTTCTTT; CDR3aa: CASSLFVNTEAFF
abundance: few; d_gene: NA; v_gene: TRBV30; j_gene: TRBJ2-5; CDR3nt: TGTGCCTGGAGTGTACCCCAGGGGTCCGGAGAGACCCAGTACTTC; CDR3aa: CAWSVPQGSGETQYF
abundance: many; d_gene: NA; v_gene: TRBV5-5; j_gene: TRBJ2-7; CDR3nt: TGTGCCAGCAGCTTCCCAGGGACCTACGAGCAGTACTTC; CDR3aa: CASSFPGTYEQYF
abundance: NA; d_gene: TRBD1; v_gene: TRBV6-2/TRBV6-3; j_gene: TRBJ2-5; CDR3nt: TGTGCCAGCAGGAGCGGGACAGGGGGAGAAGAGACCCAGTACTTC; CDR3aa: CASRSGTGGEETQYF
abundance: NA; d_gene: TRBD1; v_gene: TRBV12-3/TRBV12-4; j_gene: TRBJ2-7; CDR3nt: TGTGCCAGCAGACCTACAGGGGGCGGCTCCTACGAGCAGTACTTC; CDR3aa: CASRPTGGGSYEQYF
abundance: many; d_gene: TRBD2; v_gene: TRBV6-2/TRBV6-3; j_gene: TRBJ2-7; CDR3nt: TGTGCCAGCAGTTACTCTAGGACTAGCGGGGACCCCTACGAGCAGTACTTC; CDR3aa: CASSYSRTSGDPYEQYF
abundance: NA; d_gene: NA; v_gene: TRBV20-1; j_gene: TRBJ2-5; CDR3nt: TGCAGTGGGGGACGGCTTGAAGAGACCCAGTACTTC; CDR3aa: CSGGRLEETQYF
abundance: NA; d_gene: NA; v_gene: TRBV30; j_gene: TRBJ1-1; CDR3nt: TGTGCCTGGAGTGTATCCAGGAGCTTGAACACTGAAGCTTTCTTT; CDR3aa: CAWSVSRSLNTEAFF
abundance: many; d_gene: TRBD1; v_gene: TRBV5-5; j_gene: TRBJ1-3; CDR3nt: TGTGCCAGCAGCTTATTCGCCGGACAGGGTGGAAACACCATATATTTT; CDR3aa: CASSLFAGQGGNTIYF
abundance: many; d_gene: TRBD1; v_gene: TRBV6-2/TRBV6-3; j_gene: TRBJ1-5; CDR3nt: TGTGCCAGCAGTTACCAGGACAGGGGTGGCAATCAGCCCCAGCATTTT; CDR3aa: CASSYQDRGGNQPQHF
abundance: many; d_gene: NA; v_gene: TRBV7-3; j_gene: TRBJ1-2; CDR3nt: TGTGCCAGCAGCTTCCAAGGGGCGCGGGGCTACACCTTC; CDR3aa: CASSFQGARGYTF
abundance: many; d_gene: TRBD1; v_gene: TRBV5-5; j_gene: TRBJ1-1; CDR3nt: TGTGCCAGCAGCTTGGCCCCGACAGGGGGGAACACTGAAGCTTTCTTT; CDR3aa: CASSLAPTGGNTEAFF
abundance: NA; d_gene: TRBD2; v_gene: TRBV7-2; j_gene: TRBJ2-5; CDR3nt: TGTGCCAGCAGCTTAAGCGGGGGGCCGGGGGAGACCCAGTACTTC; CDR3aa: CASSLSGGPGETQYF
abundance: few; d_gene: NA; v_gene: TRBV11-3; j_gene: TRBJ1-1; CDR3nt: TGTGCCAGCAGCGCGGACAGTTACACTGAAGCTTTCTTT; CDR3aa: CASSADSYTEAFF
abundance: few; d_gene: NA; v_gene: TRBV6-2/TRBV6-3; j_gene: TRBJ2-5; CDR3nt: TGTGCCAGCAGTCCCCGTGGGCGGGGCCAAGAGACCCAGTACTTC; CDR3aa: CASSPRGRGQETQYF
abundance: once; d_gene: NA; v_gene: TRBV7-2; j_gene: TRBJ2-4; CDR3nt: TGTGCCAGCAGCTCAAGGGGTTTTGGGATGAATCGAAACATTCAGTACTTC; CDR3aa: CASSSRGFGMNRNIQYF
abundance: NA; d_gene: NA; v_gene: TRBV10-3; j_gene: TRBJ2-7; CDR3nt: TGTGCCACCGAAAACCCCAGGGAACTGGCCTACGAGCAGTACTTC; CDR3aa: CATENPRELAYEQYF
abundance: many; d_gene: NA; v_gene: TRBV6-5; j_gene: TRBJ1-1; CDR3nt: TGTGCCAGCAGCCACGGACGGCCAGAAGCTTTCTTT; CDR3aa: CASSHGRPEAFF
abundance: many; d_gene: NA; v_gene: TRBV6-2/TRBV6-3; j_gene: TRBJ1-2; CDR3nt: TGTGCCAGCAGCTCAGACAACGGGCGAAACTATGGCTACACCTTC; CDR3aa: CASSSDNGRNYGYTF
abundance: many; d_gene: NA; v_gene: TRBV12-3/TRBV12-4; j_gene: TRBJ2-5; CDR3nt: TGTGCCAGCAGTTTTTGGGCTGCTCAAGAGACCCAGTACTTC; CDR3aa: CASSFWAAQETQYF
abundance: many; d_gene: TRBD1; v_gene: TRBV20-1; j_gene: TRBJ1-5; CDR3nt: TGCAGTGCTAGGGACAGGGGCTTGCGGCAGCCCCAGCATTTT; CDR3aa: CSARDRGLRQPQHF
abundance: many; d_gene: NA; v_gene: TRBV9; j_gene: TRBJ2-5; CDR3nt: TGTGCCAGCAGCGTAGGAGTAGTTCAAGAGACCCAGTACTTC; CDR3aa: CASSVGVVQETQYF
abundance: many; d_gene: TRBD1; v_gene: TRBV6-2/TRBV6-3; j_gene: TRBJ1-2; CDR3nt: TGTGCCAGCAATACTTTTCGACAGGGAATCGACTATGGCTACACCTTC; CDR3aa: CASNTFRQGIDYGYTF
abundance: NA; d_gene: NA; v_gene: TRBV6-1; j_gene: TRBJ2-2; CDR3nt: TGTGCCAGCAGTAGAGCTAGCAGGGTTTTCTCCGGGGAGCTGTTTTTT; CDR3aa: CASSRASRVFSGELFF
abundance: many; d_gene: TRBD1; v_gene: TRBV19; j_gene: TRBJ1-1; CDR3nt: TGTGCCAGTAGTAACAGGGGCGGAAGGAACACTGAAGCTTTCTTT; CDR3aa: CASSNRGGRNTEAFF